Listed here is a single T cell receptor (beta chain). This sample was included in a study of blood T cell repertoires in COVID-19. Background on the study: The United States, Italy and Spain provided the acute and convalescent COVID-19 samples. Sources were T cells, B-cell-depleted T cells, or PBMCs; the material itself was cDNA or gDNA.

The trim removed 10 bases at V and 4 bases at J, leaving 8 bases unmatched. The CDR3 consists of 13 residues. Germline V CDR1 and CDR2: MDHEN, SYDVKM. Per the original data handling: Estimated nucleated cell counts came from reference gene primer amplification. Data came from immunoSEQ multiplex PCR; TCRdb stores just in-frame clones and leaves some out. V, J and clone size are those of that table, while D and trimming were read from the DNA. The data hold some 30,000 clones, with about 85% observed a single time. The sequence was obtained from a man aged 50-60 years with active or convalescent COVID-19. This chain links TRBV28 with TRBJ2-7; 9 bases line up with TRBD2. Sequencing was carried out using peripheral blood. The CDR3 nucleotides read TGTGCCATTAACGGCCTAGCGGGGTACGAGCAGTACTTC. Protein sequence: CAINGLAGYEQYF.